The next 18 T cell receptor beta chains were all read from a single sample in a study of blood T cell repertoires in COVID-19. Using immunoSEQ multiplex PCR, the repertoire was profiled, and TCRdb retains in-frame clones only, with some absent. In the table there are fewer than 80,000 clones, 87% of which are singletons. The sequenced sample consisted of peripheral blood. The receptors shown here come from a young man with acute or convalescent COVID-19.

CDR3 nucleotides: TGTGCCAGCTCACGGGACTATGACCCCAATGAGCAGTTCTTC. Encoded protein: CASSRDYDPNEQFF. J is TRBJ2-1 and V is TRBV18; the match to TRBD2 covers 7 bases. Germline assignment: CDR1 KGHSH and CDR2 LQKENI. V lost 4 bases, J lost 6 bases, and 6 bases stayed unmatched. The CDR3 sequence is 14 residues long.

The chain joins TRBV2 to TRBJ1-5; weak D call: TRBD1 (5 bases). Germline CDR1 is SNHLY and CDR2 is FYNNEI. The CDR3 length is 15 residues. The ends were cut back, 6 bases at V and 6 bases at J, with 18 bases in the middle. This chain's CDR3 is CASSDVGGAPQPQHF. Written as DNA, the CDR3 is TGTGCCAGCAGCGACGTGGGAGGGGCTCCTCAGCCCCAGCATTTT.

This clone was counted a single time. This chain joins TRBV9 and TRBJ2-7; D gene uncertain. Trimming left V 0 bases short and J 3 bases short, with 10 bases between. Germline loops: CDR1 SGDLS, CDR2 YYNGEE. The CDR3 is 14 residues long. CDR3 sequence reads: CASSVGAVGYEQYF. CDR3 coding DNA: TGTGCCAGCAGCGTAGGGGCCGTGGGCTACGAGCAGTACTTC.

The rearrangement links TRBV25-1 to TRBJ2-6; D not certain. This CDR3 spans 15 amino acids. V lost 4 bases and J lost 3, with 10 bases in between. Looked up from germline, CDR1 is MGHDK and CDR2 is SYGVNS. The CDR3 here is CASSGLEFGANVLTF. In DNA, the CDR3 is TGTGCCAGCAGTGGATTAGAGTTTGGGGCCAACGTCCTGACTTTC.

The chain uses TRBV4-1 and TRBJ2-7; TRBD2 matches at 8 bases. CDR1 MGHRA and CDR2 YSYEKL come from the germline V gene. The junction had 7 bases not matched to a gene; V was cut back by 1 base and J by 2 bases. This CDR3 spans 16 amino acids. CDR3: CASSQGPSGSTYEQYF. The CDR3 region has the DNA TGCGCCAGCAGCCAAGGTCCTAGCGGGTCGACCTACGAGCAGTACTTC.

The chain is built from TRBV7-9 and TRBJ1-1; D is uncertain. V was cut by 5 bases and J by 0 bases, with 10 bases left in between. The length of the CDR3 is 14 residues. From germline, CDR1 is SEHNR and CDR2 FQNEAQ (reference sequence). CDR3 protein: CASSGETMNTEAFF. The CDR3 bases are TGTGCCAGCAGCGGGGAGACCATGAACACTGAAGCTTTCTTT.

The rearrangement links TRBV11-1 to TRBJ2-7; the D is unclear. CDR1 and CDR2 from the germline V gene are SGHAT and FQDESV (reference sequence). There are 13 residues in the CDR3. The V end was cut by 3 bases, the J end by 3 bases, with 9 bases between. CDR3 nucleotides: TGTGCCAGCAGCTTTGGGCAGCTCTACGAGCAGTACTTC. It translates to CASSFGQLYEQYF.

There are a few counts of this clone. CDR3 in DNA: TGTGCCTGGATTTTGGTCTTTTCAGCTGGAAACACCATATATTTT. The encoded protein is CAWILVFSAGNTIYF. The V gene is TRBV30, the J gene TRBJ1-3; no clear D. Trimming took off 4 bases at V and 2 bases at J, with 15 bases between the two ends. The germline V gene has CDR1 GTSNPN and CDR2 SVGIG (reference sequence). The CDR3 has 15 amino acids.

The gene calls are TRBV28 and TRBJ1-2; possibly TRBD1 for D (6 bases). The CDR3 has 14 amino acids. Deletions cut 6 bases from V and 4 bases from J, with 15 bases between. Germline V CDR1 and CDR2: MDHEN, SYDVKM. The CDR3 reads CASSKIGGPYGYTF. The CDR3, as DNA: TGTGCCAGCAGCAAGATCGGGGGGCCCTATGGCTACACCTTC.

This clone occurred once. CDR3 DNA: TGTGCCAGCAGCGTACGGTGGGAGACCCAGTACTTC. This gives the protein CASSVRWETQYF. The rearrangement links TRBV5-6 to TRBJ2-5; D is ambiguous. This CDR3 contains 12 residues. Germline V gene sequence: CDR1 SGHDT, CDR2 YYEEEE. V was shortened by 4 bases and J by 5 bases, with 9 bases between the two germline ends.

V usage is TRBV27 and J usage is TRBJ1-1, with 11 positions matching TRBD1. V shed 5 bases, J shed 4 bases, and the junction held 6 bases outside the gene matches. Per germline, CDR1 MNHEY and CDR2 SMNVEV (reference sequence). This CDR3 has 15 amino acids. CDR3 sequence (DNA): TGTGCCAGCAGTCTACAGGGACAGGGGGGCACTGAAGCTTTCTTT. Its translation: CASSLQGQGGTEAFF.

Written as DNA, the CDR3 is TGTGCCAGCAGACTACAACCGAACTCTGGAAACACCATATATTTT. Translation: CASRLQPNSGNTIYF. The V gene is TRBV7-6, the J gene TRBJ1-3, with D unresolved. Germline-derived CDR1 and CDR2 are SGHVS and FNYEAQ. V was pared by 6 bases and J by 0 bases, with 12 bases between. The CDR3 extends over 15 amino acids.

This rearrangement joins TRBV6-5 to TRBJ2-6; D is perhaps TRBD2 (5 bases). The CDR3 has 15 amino acids. CDR1 and CDR2 (germline): MNHEY, SVGAGI. V gave up 6 bases and J gave up 1 base, with 10 bases separating them. CDR3 coding DNA: TGTGCCAGCAGCAACGGGATTTCTGGGGCCAACGTCCTGACTTTC. This translates into CASSNGISGANVLTF.

About this clone: In the same sample, other DNA sequences code for this CDR3. The rearrangement joins TRBV6-5 to TRBJ2-1; 12 positions agree with TRBD2. The CDR3 loop spans 15 amino acids. CDR1 and CDR2 (germline): MNHEY, SVGAGI. J was trimmed by 4 bases and V by 4 bases; bases with no gene match: 2. CDR3 region: CASSSTSGRYNEQFF. CDR3 nucleotide sequence: TGTGCCAGCAGTTCAACTAGCGGGAGGTACAATGAGCAGTTCTTC.

The gene calls are TRBV28 and TRBJ1-1; D is undetermined. Per germline, CDR1 MDHEN and CDR2 SYDVKM. The CDR3 sequence is 13 residues long. The V end was cut by 5 bases, the J end by 2 bases, with 9 bases between. The CDR3 loop is CASSPSKNTEAFF. The CDR3 nucleotides read TGTGCCAGCAGTCCTTCTAAAAACACTGAAGCTTTCTTT. The variable domain in full, with the rest retrieved from reference TRBV28 and TRBJ1-1, is DVKVTQSSRYLVKRTGEKVFLECVQDMDHENMFWYRQDPGLGLRLIYFSYDVKMKEKGDIPEGYSVSREKKERFSLILESASTNQTSMYLCASSPSKNTEAFFGQGTRLTVV.

The V call is TRBV12-5, the J call TRBJ2-5, with a tentative D call TRBD2 (5 bases). Trimming left V 4 bases short and J 5 bases short, with 8 bases between. CDR3 length equals 12 residues. Germline CDR1 LGHNT, CDR2 FRNRAP. The chain's CDR3 is CASGSPGETQYF. CDR3 bases: TGTGCTAGTGGTTCCCCGGGGGAGACCCAGTACTTC.

This chain joins TRBV30 and TRBJ1-6; D is unclear. In germline, CDR1 is GTSNPN, CDR2 SVGIG (reference sequence). This CDR3 region has 14 residues. V was clipped by 4 bases and J by 7 bases, with 14 bases between them. CDR3 loop: CAWTVVQSNSPLHF. DNA of the CDR3: TGTGCCTGGACGGTGGTACAGAGCAATTCACCCCTCCACTTT.

V and J are TRBV3-1 (or the pseudogene TRBV3-2) and TRBJ1-5; D gene uncertain. Trimming stripped 4 bases from V and 5 bases from J, with 15 bases between. The length of the CDR3 is 15 residues. Germline assignment: CDR1 LGHDT and CDR2 YNNKEL (reference sequence). The CDR3 bases are TGTGCCAGCAGCCCGACATGGCTGAGGGATCAGCCCCAGCATTTT. Its protein is CASSPTWLRDQPQHF.